This is a list of T cell receptor beta chains from one sample in a study of cytomegalovirus exposure and HLA in healthy donors. Repertoires were generated with immunoSEQ multiplex PCR, while TCRdb's copy carries only in-frame clones and drops some. The table lists fewer than 200,000 clones. Sequenced sample: PBMCs. The receptor set was obtained from a woman aged 60-75 years in good health and CMV-seronegative. Both conserved end residues are part of each CDR3. A D gene is named only where the DNA matches it firmly.

d_call	v_call	j_call	cdr3_aa	cdr3_nt
TRBD2	TRBV10-2	TRBJ2-1	CASNSGLYNEQFF	TGCGCCAGCAATAGCGGGCTCTACAATGAGCAGTTCTTC
TRBD1	TRBV5-4	TRBJ2-7	CASSLVQGAPIF	TGTGCCAGCAGCTTGGTTCAGGGGGCGCCTATATTC
TRBD2	TRBV7-9	TRBJ2-3	CASSSSGGDTDTQYF	TGTGCCAGCAGCTCTAGCGGGGGGGATACAGATACGCAGTATTTT
-	TRBV5-6	TRBJ1-1	CASTPRPERWMNTEAFF	TGTGCCAGCACTCCGAGACCGGAGAGATGGATGAACACTGAAGCTTTCTTT
-	TRBV5-1	TRBJ1-4	CASSFGRGAEKLFF	TGCGCCAGCAGCTTTGGCCGGGGGGCAGAAAAACTGTTTTTT
-	TRBV6-5	TRBJ2-7	CASSSPGGSYEQYF	TGTGCCAGCAGTTCCCCCGGGGGTTCCTACGAGCAGTACTTC
-	TRBV20-1	TRBJ2-7	CSATRFGEQYF	TGCAGTGCTACACGGTTTGGCGAGCAGTACTTC
TRBD1	TRBV7-9	TRBJ2-1	CASSLPLTGGDYNEQFF	TGTGCCAGCAGCTTACCTCTGACAGGGGGTGATTACAATGAGCAGTTCTTC
TRBD2	TRBV5-6	TRBJ2-1	CASSSLSGLADYNEQFF	TGTGCCAGCAGCTCGTTGTCGGGACTAGCGGATTACAATGAGCAGTTCTTC
-	TRBV9	TRBJ1-4	CASSLPGENEKLFF	TGTGCCAGCAGCCTTCCCGGGGAAAATGAAAAACTGTTTTTT
TRBD1	TRBV6-1	TRBJ1-2	CASSQGDRVVGYTF	TGTGCCAGCAGTCAAGGGGACAGGGTAGTTGGCTACACCTTC
TRBD2	TRBV19	TRBJ2-2	CASSHTSGRVLAGELFF	TGTGCCAGTAGTCATACTAGCGGGAGGGTTTTGGCCGGGGAGCTGTTTTTT
TRBD1	TRBV2	TRBJ1-1	CASGDRLNTEAFF	TGTGCCAGCGGGGACAGGCTGAACACTGAAGCTTTCTTT
TRBD1	TRBV7-9	TRBJ1-1	CASSLGGQGAEAFF	TGTGCCAGCAGCTTAGGGGGACAGGGGGCTGAAGCTTTCTTT
TRBD2	TRBV5-4	TRBJ2-7	CASSLRTSVEQYF	TGTGCCAGCAGCTTGAGGACTAGCGTCGAGCAGTACTTC
TRBD1	TRBV27	TRBJ1-5	CASSSGTGNQPQHF	TGTGCCAGCAGTTCCGGGACAGGAAATCAGCCCCAGCATTTT
-	TRBV7-2	TRBJ2-1	CASSLSPPGRQGFF	TGTGCCAGCAGCTTGTCTCCACCCGGGAGACAGGGGTTCTTC
-	TRBV7-9	TRBJ1-1	CASSFNPPRNTEAFF	TGTGCCAGCAGCTTTAACCCTCCGAGGAACACTGAAGCTTTCTTT
-	TRBV7-3	TRBJ1-1	CASSLQQNTEAFF	TGTGCCAGCAGCCTCCAACAGAACACTGAAGCTTTCTTT
TRBD1	TRBV15	TRBJ2-1	CATSRSRDRGSYNEQFF	TGTGCCACCAGCAGATCCAGGGACAGGGGCTCCTACAATGAGCAGTTCTTC
-	TRBV7-8	TRBJ2-5	CASSPIRDSPETQYF	TGTGCCAGCAGCCCCATCCGGGACTCACCAGAGACCCAGTACTTC
-	TRBV7-2	TRBJ2-5	CASSLEEETQYF	TGTGCCAGCAGCTTAGAGGAGGAGACCCAGTACTTC
-	TRBV6-5	TRBJ1-1	CASSYWTRVGAEAFF	TGTGCCAGCAGTTACTGGACCAGGGTCGGCGCTGAAGCTTTCTTT
TRBD1	TRBV18	TRBJ2-7	CASGTGTGGFEQYF	TGTGCCAGCGGTACCGGGACAGGGGGTTTCGAGCAGTACTTC
TRBD2	TRBV29-1	TRBJ2-6	CSVLAGGSSGANVLTF	TGCAGCGTTTTGGCGGGAGGGAGCTCTGGGGCCAACGTCCTGACTTTC
-	TRBV2	TRBJ2-2	CASSERQLTGELFF	TGTGCCAGCAGTGAAAGACAGCTCACCGGGGAGCTGTTTTTT
-	TRBV18	TRBJ2-1	CASSPSGLYNEQFF	TGTGCCAGCTCACCATCGGGACTTTACAATGAGCAGTTCTTC
-	TRBV9	TRBJ1-1	CASSPQPGAEGDTEAFF	TGTGCCAGCAGCCCTCAACCAGGGGCCGAGGGAGACACTGAAGCTTTCTTT